The 4 T cell receptor beta chains listed next were all sequenced from one sample in a study of ipilimumab plus nivolumab after autologous stem cell transplantation. Profiling relied on immunoSEQ multiplex PCR, and the TCRdb table lists in-frame clones only, not all of them. The table has around 45,000 clones, about 88% seen once. The source was PBMCs, collected in a trial of ipilimumab plus nivolumab as post-transplant consolidation. These receptors were taken from a male donor with multiple myeloma.

The chain joins TRBV5-1 to TRBJ2-3, with TRBD2 identical over 8 bases. Germline V gene lookup returns CDR1 SGHRS and CDR2 YFSETQ. This CDR3 spans 15 amino acids. V shed 0 bases, J shed 1 base, and the junction held 1 base outside the gene matches. CDR3 protein: CASSLVGLGTDTQYF. The CDR3 DNA reads as TGCGCCAGCAGCTTGGTGGGACTAGGCACAGATACGCAGTATTTT.

This rearrangement joins TRBV19 to TRBJ1-1; no reliable D call. Germline V gene sequence: CDR1 LNHDA, CDR2 SQIVND (reference sequence). The CDR3 runs to 13 residues. Between the trimmed V and J ends, which lost 3 bases and 1 base, there was a span of 6 bases. The CDR3 loop reads CASSIGRNTEAFF. The CDR3 DNA reads TGTGCCAGTAGTATCGGACGGAACACTGAAGCTTTCTTT.

The chain recombines TRBV7-3 with TRBJ2-1; tentative D call: TRBD1 (5 bases). This CDR3 has 15 residues. Germline V lookup: CDR1 SGHTA, CDR2 FQGTGA. Trimming cost V 5 bases and J 0 bases, with 11 bases left between them. CDR3 region: CASSADSSSYNEQFF. Written as DNA, the CDR3 is TGTGCCAGCAGCGCCGACAGCAGCTCCTACAATGAGCAGTTCTTC.

The chain joins TRBV11-1 to TRBJ1-1; D gene unclear. The CDR3 has 12 residues. Trimming pared 5 bases from V and 6 bases from J, leaving 10 bases between. Germline V lookup: CDR1 SGHAT, CDR2 FQDESV (reference sequence). CDR3 DNA sequence: TGTGCCAGCAGCCATGGTGGGGCTGAAGCTTTCTTT. Protein: CASSHGGAEAFF.